These 28 T cell receptor beta chains came from one sample sequenced in a study of PD-L1 blockade in urothelial cancer. Time point defined: peripheral blood 6 weeks after treatment start. This table comes from immunoSEQ multiplex PCR, and its TCRdb copy is limited to in-frame clones, with some not included. This table holds about 43,000 clones, 83% found once. This specimen consisted of PBMCs, obtained around atezolizumab (anti-PD-L1) treatment. The receptors originated from a man between 60 and 75 years old with urothelial cancer.

This clone appeared a few times. The chain links TRBV5-1 to TRBJ1-2; D is perhaps TRBD1 (6 bases). V lost 8 bases and J 0 bases, leaving 23 bases between the germline ends. Germline CDR1 reads SGHRS; CDR2 reads YFSETQ. The CDR3 loop spans 17 amino acids. The CDR3 protein is CARPVAAGELSNYGYTF. The CDR3 bases are TGCGCCAGACCGGTGGCGGCAGGGGAACTTTCTAACTATGGCTACACCTTC.

The chain joins TRBV6-1 to TRBJ1-6; 10 bases match TRBD1. J lost 10 bases, V lost 5 bases, and 8 bases had no gene match. CDR1 is MNHNS, CDR2 SASEGT, per germline. The CDR3 consists of 15 residues. The CDR3 DNA reads TGTGCCAGCAGTCAAGGGACAGGGGAGGGGTCACCCCTCCACTTT. This codes for CASSQGTGEGSPLHF.

The CDR3 sequence is CATKTDYNEQFF. The CDR3, as DNA: TGTGCCACCAAGACTGACTACAATGAGCAGTTCTTC. V usage is TRBV6-4 and J usage is TRBJ2-1; D is unclear. Trimming removed 10 bases from V and 3 bases from J, with 10 bases in between. Germline V lookup: CDR1 MRHNA, CDR2 SNTAGT. The CDR3 loop spans 12 amino acids.

The chain uses TRBV2 and TRBJ2-5; 7 nucleotides line up with TRBD2. The germline V gene has CDR1 SNHLY and CDR2 FYNNEI. V was pared by 7 bases and J by 7 bases, with 15 bases of the junction left unmatched. The CDR3 length is 15 residues. CDR3 coding DNA: TGTGCCAGCACCCGCGAGGCGGGGGAGGGTGGGACCCAGTACTTC. Translating gives CASTREAGEGGTQYF. Complete variable domain (other parts from reference TRBV2 and TRBJ2-5): EPEVTQTPSHQVTQMGQEVILRCVPISNHLYFYWYRQILGQKVEFLVSFYNNEISEKSEIFDDQFSVERPDGSNFTLKIRSTKLEDSAMYFCASTREAGEGGTQYFGPGTRLLVL.

This chain links TRBV7-8 with TRBJ1-3, with D hard to call. Germline V gene sequence: CDR1 SGHVS, CDR2 FQNEAQ. The CDR3 consists of 15 residues. V was cut by 1 base and J by 3 bases, with 10 bases left in between. The CDR3, as DNA: TGTGCCAGCAGCTTAGACTCAATCGGTGGAAACACCATATATTTT. Amino acid sequence: CASSLDSIGGNTIYF.

The CDR3 sequence is CASRRTPQSNQPQHF. The CDR3 nucleotides read TGTGCCAGCAGAAGGACACCTCAGTCTAATCAGCCCCAGCATTTT. The chain has TRBV6-5 and TRBJ1-5; D may be TRBD1 (5 bases). The CDR3 consists of 15 residues. V gave up 6 bases and J gave up 4 bases, with 16 bases separating them. Germline V gene data show CDR1 as MNHEY and CDR2 as SVGAGI.

The V gene is TRBV28, the J gene TRBJ2-5; no reliable D call. The CDR3 runs 11 residues. In germline, CDR1 is MDHEN, CDR2 SYDVKM. V shed 5 bases and J shed 7 bases, with 8 bases lying between them. The DNA for the CDR3 is TGTGCCAGCAGTATCCGAGGGACCCAGTACTTC. Amino acid sequence: CASSIRGTQYF.

The gene calls are TRBV13 and TRBJ2-2; 8 bases are shared with TRBD1. V shed 5 bases, J shed 5 bases, and the junction held 7 bases outside the gene matches. The CDR3 consists of 15 residues. The germline gives CDR1 PRHDT, CDR2 FYEKMQ (reference sequence). Written as DNA, the CDR3 is TGTGCCAGCAGCCAAACCAGGGGGCTGACCGGGGAGCTGTTTTTT. It is translated as CASSQTRGLTGELFF.

J is TRBJ1-3 and V is TRBV7-8; D ambiguous. Germline V lookup: CDR1 SGHVS, CDR2 FQNEAQ. The CDR3 contains 15 residues. The ends were cut back, 0 bases at V and 0 bases at J, with 6 bases in the middle. CDR3: CASSLAGSSGNTIYF. The CDR3 DNA reads as TGTGCCAGCAGCTTAGCGGGCAGCTCTGGAAACACCATATATTTT.

This chain joins TRBV11-2 and TRBJ2-5; D may be TRBD1 (6 bases). V gave up 1 base and J gave up 5 bases, with 14 bases separating them. Germline V gene sequence: CDR1 SGHAT, CDR2 FQNNGV. CDR3 length: 15 residues. CDR3 DNA: TGTGCCAGCAGCTTAGTCCAGGGGTTTTCGGAGACCCAGTACTTC. The encoded protein is CASSLVQGFSETQYF. Full variable domain (missing parts from reference TRBV11-2 and TRBJ2-5): EAGVAQSPRYKIIEKRQSVAFWCNPISGHATLYWYQQILGQGPKLLIQFQNNGVVDDSQLPKDRFSAERLKGVDSTLKIQPAKLEDSAVYLCASSLVQGFSETQYFGPGTRLLVL.

The chain has TRBV25-1 and TRBJ1-1; D is unclear. Trimming took 6 bases from V and 4 from J, leaving 9 bases between them. The CDR3 totals 12 residues. Germline V gene sequence: CDR1 MGHDK, CDR2 SYGVNS. The CDR3 coding sequence is TGTGCCAGCAGCGGCGGCTTCACTGAAGCTTTCTTT. Its protein is CASSGGFTEAFF. Full variable domain (remainder filled in from reference TRBV25-1 and TRBJ1-1): EADIYQTPRYLVIGTGKKITLECSQTMGHDKMYWYQQDPGMELHLIHYSYGVNSTEKGDLSSESTVSRIRTEHFPLTLESARPSHTSQYLCASSGGFTEAFFGQGTRLTVV.

This clone was seen only once. This chain uses TRBV5-4 with TRBJ1-1; TRBD1 agrees at 9 bases. Germline CDR1 is SGHNT and CDR2 is YYREEE (reference sequence). V lost 0 bases to trimming and J lost 1 base; unmatched junction nucleotides: 1. This CDR3 has 15 amino acids. CDR3 in amino acids: CASSLEDRGNTEAFF. The CDR3 DNA reads as TGTGCCAGCAGCTTGGAGGACAGGGGGAACACTGAAGCTTTCTTT.

CDR3 in DNA: TGTGCCAGCAGCTTAGTAGGACAGGGGGCAGATACGCAGTATTTT. This sequence encodes CASSLVGQGADTQYF. The chain couples TRBV13 to TRBJ2-3; TRBD1 agrees at 10 bases. Germline V gene lookup returns CDR1 PRHDT and CDR2 FYEKMQ (reference sequence). This CDR3 contains 15 residues. Trimming cost V 1 base and J 4 bases; bases outside gene matches: 2.

The chain joins TRBV27 to TRBJ2-7; D possibly corresponds to TRBD2 (6 bases). This CDR3 has 15 amino acids. V lost 6 bases and J 2 bases, leaving 17 bases between the germline ends. The germline V gene encodes CDR1 MNHEY and CDR2 SMNVEV (reference sequence). CDR3 sequence: CASRPLEGRPYEQYF. For the CDR3, the DNA is TGTGCCAGCAGGCCCCTGGAGGGACGGCCCTACGAGCAGTACTTC.

V is TRBV6-1 and J is TRBJ2-3; D is uncertain. With 2 bases removed from V and 5 bases from J, the gap between germline ends came to 5 bases. This CDR3 region has 12 residues. Germline CDR1 reads MNHNS; CDR2 reads SASEGT. CDR3 sequence reads: CASSEIIDTQYF. CDR3 nucleotides: TGTGCCAGCAGTGAAATTATAGATACGCAGTATTTT.

This chain links TRBV9 with TRBJ1-6; tentative D call: TRBD1 (6 bases). V was trimmed by 5 bases and J by 6 bases, leaving 15 bases between them. Germline loops: CDR1 SGDLS, CDR2 YYNGEE. This CDR3 spans 15 amino acids. The CDR3 is CASSQTGMSNSPLHF. CDR3 coding DNA: TGTGCCAGCAGTCAAACAGGGATGAGTAATTCACCCCTCCACTTT.

This clone turned up a few times. The chain is built from TRBV21-1 and TRBJ2-2; no DNA check was done on the table's D call, TRBD1. TRBV21-1 constitutes a pseudogene. The CDR3 extends over 17 amino acids. Here the CDR3 DNA reads TGTGCCAGCAGCGACCTTGACAGGGTATGTAACACCGGGGAGCTGTTTTTT. Its protein product is CASSDLDRVCNTGELFF.

V gene TRBV7-2 combines with J gene TRBJ2-2; D is perhaps TRBD1 (6 bases). Germline V CDR1 and CDR2: SGHTA, FQGNSA. Trimming took 2 bases from V and 3 from J, leaving 7 bases between them. The CDR3 covers 14 residues. CDR3 amino acids: CASSLSGDTGELFF. CDR3 in DNA: TGTGCCAGCAGCTTATCAGGGGACACCGGGGAGCTGTTTTTT.

V gene TRBV7-6 combines with J gene TRBJ1-5; the D gene is possibly TRBD1 (5 bases). The CDR3 is 14 residues long. CDR1 is SGHVS and CDR2 is FNYEAQ in the germline V gene. V lost 5 bases, J lost 4 bases, and 12 bases lay in between. The CDR3, as DNA: TGTGCCAGCAGCCAAGGTGGGGGGAATCAGCCCCAGCATTTT. Amino acids: CASSQGGGNQPQHF.

The chain has TRBV5-1 and TRBJ2-1; D is perhaps TRBD2 (5 bases). Germline values: CDR1 SGHRS, CDR2 YFSETQ. The CDR3 covers 13 residues. Deletions cut 0 bases from V and 6 bases from J, with 7 bases between. CDR3 sequence: CASSLAGINEQFF. CDR3 coding DNA: TGCGCCAGCAGCTTGGCCGGGATCAATGAGCAGTTCTTC.

The chain combines TRBV7-9 with TRBJ2-3, with D perhaps matching TRBD2 (6 bases). V dropped 3 bases and J dropped 5 bases, with 12 bases sitting between them. This CDR3 spans 14 amino acids. Germline assignment: CDR1 SEHNR and CDR2 FQNEAQ (reference sequence). The CDR3 nucleotides read TGTGCCAGCAGCTTGGGGACTGGGGGAGATACGCAGTATTTT. It translates to CASSLGTGGDTQYF.

The gene calls are TRBV7-8 and TRBJ1-3; D uncertain. Germline V gene lookup returns CDR1 SGHVS and CDR2 FQNEAQ. The CDR3 extends over 16 amino acids. V was pared by 0 bases and J by 0 bases, with 9 bases between. DNA for the CDR3: TGTGCCAGCAGCTTAGCGACTGTGAGCTCTGGAAACACCATATATTTT. As protein: CASSLATVSSGNTIYF.

V is TRBV5-5 and J is TRBJ1-5; D call uncertain. Germline CDR1 is SGHKS and CDR2 is YYEKEE (reference sequence). Trimming removed 4 bases at V and 5 bases at J, with 16 bases between. The CDR3 has 15 residues. Written as DNA, the CDR3 is TGTGCCAGCAGCCGGGAGTGGGGAGAGGATCAGCCCCAGCATTTT. It encodes CASSREWGEDQPQHF.

The V gene is TRBV30, the J gene TRBJ2-3, with 8 bases matching TRBD1. V lost 1 base, J lost 3 bases, and 0 bases stayed unmatched. Germline loops: CDR1 GTSNPN, CDR2 SVGIG (reference sequence). The CDR3 length is 13 residues. Written as DNA, the CDR3 is TGTGCCTGGAGTGACAGGGGGACAGATACGCAGTATTTT. Translated: CAWSDRGTDTQYF. The full variable domain, its missing parts supplied by reference TRBV30 and TRBJ2-3, is SQTIHQWPATLVQPVGSPLSLECTVEGTSNPNLYWYRQAAGRGLQLLFYSVGIGQISSEVPQNLSASRPQDRQFILSSKKLLLSDSGFYLCAWSDRGTDTQYFGPGTRLTVL.

The chain couples TRBV6-5 to TRBJ1-2; TRBD1 aligns across 9 bases. V lost 0 bases, J lost 7 bases, and 3 bases stayed unmatched. CDR3 length: 14 amino acids. CDR1 is MNHEY and CDR2 is SVGAGI in the germline V gene. DNA of the CDR3: TGTGCCAGCAGTTACTCGACAGGGGGAGTTGGCTACACCTTC. Its protein is CASSYSTGGVGYTF.

J is TRBJ2-2 and V is TRBV5-1; D is unresolved. Trimming removed 2 bases from V and 6 bases from J, with 5 bases in between. Germline CDR1 reads SGHRS; CDR2 reads YFSETQ. The CDR3 is 12 residues long. CDR3 in amino acids: CASSLGAGELFF. Here the CDR3 DNA reads TGCGCCAGCAGCTTAGGAGCCGGGGAGCTGTTTTTT. Full variable domain (missing parts from reference TRBV5-1 and TRBJ2-2): KAGVTQTPRYLIKTRGQQVTLSCSPISGHRSVSWYQQTPGQGLQFLFEYFSETQRNKGNFPGRFSGRQFSNSRSEMNVSTLELGDSALYLCASSLGAGELFFGEGSRLTVL.

V gene TRBV5-1 combines with J gene TRBJ1-1; TRBD1 aligns across 9 bases. Germline loops: CDR1 SGHRS, CDR2 YFSETQ. V lost 4 bases, J lost 1 base, and 14 bases stayed unmatched. The length of the CDR3 is 18 residues. This CDR3 reads CASSLRPGTGFTNTEAFF. DNA for the CDR3: TGCGCCAGCAGCCTCAGGCCGGGGACAGGGTTTACGAACACTGAAGCTTTCTTT.

This chain links TRBV7-9 with TRBJ2-1; D not certain. This CDR3 is built from 14 residues. Germline V CDR1 and CDR2: SEHNR, FQNEAQ (reference sequence). The V and J ends lost 3 bases and 0 bases respectively, with 6 bases between them. The CDR3 nucleotides are TGTGCCAGCAGCTTTGGCAGCTCCTACAATGAGCAGTTCTTC. It is translated as CASSFGSSYNEQFF. Full variable domain (rest looked up from reference TRBV7-9 and TRBJ2-1): DTGVSQNPRHKITKRGQNVTFRCDPISEHNRLYWYRQTLGQGPEFLTYFQNEAQLEKSRLLSDRFSAERPKGSFSTLEIQRTEQGDSAMYLCASSFGSSYNEQFFGPGTRLTVL.